This T cell receptor beta chain was captured in a study of breast tumors, draining lymph nodes, adjacent tissues. TCRdb reanalysed the multiplex PCR reads using MiXCR and keeps one entry per CDR3 protein. Here the sample spans approximately 250,000 distinct CDR3 sequences, approximately 36% being singletons. The CDR3 consists of 14 residues. The V gene's germline CDR1 is MNHEY and CDR2 SVGEGT. V gave up 7 bases and J gave up 4 bases; unmatched junction bases: 3. Breast cancer patients provided tissue from their axillary draining lymph nodes. Sequencing input: axillary lymph node tissue. This receptor was obtained from a female donor with breast cancer. Some clones in this sample may be carry-over from other donors' samples. The chain links TRBV6-2 or TRBV6-3 to TRBJ2-3, with 12 nucleotides matching TRBD2. The CDR3, as DNA: TGTGCCAGCAAGACTAGCGGGGGACCAGATACGCAGTATTTT. It translates to CASKTSGGPDTQYF.